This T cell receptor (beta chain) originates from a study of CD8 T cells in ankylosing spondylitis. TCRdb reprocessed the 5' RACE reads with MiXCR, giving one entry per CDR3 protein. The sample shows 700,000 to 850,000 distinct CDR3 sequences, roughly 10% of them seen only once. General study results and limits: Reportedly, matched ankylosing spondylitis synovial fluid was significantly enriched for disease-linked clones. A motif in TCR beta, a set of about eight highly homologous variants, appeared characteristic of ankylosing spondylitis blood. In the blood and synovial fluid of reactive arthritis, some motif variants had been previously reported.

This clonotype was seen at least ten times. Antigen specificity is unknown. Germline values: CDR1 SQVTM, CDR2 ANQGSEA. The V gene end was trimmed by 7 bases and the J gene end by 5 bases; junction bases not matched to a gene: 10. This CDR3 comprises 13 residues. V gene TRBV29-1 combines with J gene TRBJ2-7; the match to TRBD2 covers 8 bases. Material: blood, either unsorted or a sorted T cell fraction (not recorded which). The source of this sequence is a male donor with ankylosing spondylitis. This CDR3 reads CSARPGGANEQYF. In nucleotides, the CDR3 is TGCAGCGCCAGGCCCGGGGGGGCTAACGAGCAGTACTTC.